Below, 22 T cell receptor beta chains from the same sample are listed, as sequenced in a study of T cell repertoires in cytomegalovirus infection. TCRdb independently ran MiXCR on the reads; one entry per CDR3 protein. This sample carries 150,000 to 200,000 distinct CDR3 sequences, about 17% of them seen once, and the ten largest clones take around 25%. Sequences were obtained from CD8+ T cells from PBMCs. All receptors derive from a human donor in good health (CMV status not recorded). Some clones in this sample may be carry-over from other donors' samples.

The chain combines TRBV27 with TRBJ2-1; perhaps TRBD1 as D (5 bases). This CDR3 is 15 amino acids long. Germline V gives CDR1 MNHEY, CDR2 SMNVEV (reference sequence). Trimming removed 2 bases from V and 3 bases from J, with 11 bases in between. The CDR3 DNA reads TGTGCCAGCAGTTTACAGGGTTTAAGCTACAATGAGCAGTTCTTC. Protein: CASSLQGLSYNEQFF.

The gene calls are TRBV6-2 or TRBV6-3 and TRBJ2-3; 12 bases line up with TRBD2. The CDR3 length is 20 residues. V shed 2 bases and J 0 bases; nucleotides not matched to a gene: 12. Germline CDR1 is MNHEY and CDR2 is SVGEGT. This CDR3 is CASSYPVPGLAGLSTDTQYF. As DNA, the CDR3 is TGTGCCAGCAGTTACCCCGTCCCGGGACTAGCGGGCCTTAGCACAGATACGCAGTATTTT.

The rearrangement joins TRBV12-3 or TRBV12-4 to TRBJ1-2; D remains ambiguous. Trimming removed 3 bases from V and 6 bases from J, with 5 bases in between. This CDR3 comprises 11 residues. CDR3: CASSFTDGYTF. The CDR3 bases are TGTGCCAGCAGTTTTACCGATGGCTACACCTTC.

In this sample, this clonotype turned up many times. The V and J genes are TRBV7-6 and TRBJ2-3, with 7 bases that match TRBD1. The CDR3 is made up of 15 amino acids. Germline CDR1 is SGHVS and CDR2 is FNYEAQ. V shed 6 bases, J shed 3 bases, and the junction held 9 bases outside the gene matches. CDR3 residues: CASSFTTGVTDTQYF. The DNA of the CDR3 is TGTGCCAGCAGTTTCACAACAGGGGTAACAGATACGCAGTATTTT. The full variable domain, in which reference TRBV7-6 and TRBJ2-3 provide the parts outside the CDR3, is GAGVSQSPRYKVTKRGQDVALRCDPISGHVSLYWYRQALGQGPEFLTYFNYEAQQDKSGLPNDRFSAERPEGSISTLTIQRTEQRDSAMYRCASSFTTGVTDTQYFGPGTRLTVL.

The rearrangement links TRBV28 to TRBJ2-5; 8 nucleotides match TRBD1. With V trimmed by 1 base and J by 5 bases, 6 bases remained unmatched. Germline CDR1 reads MDHEN; CDR2 reads SYDVKM. CDR3 length: 15 residues. The CDR3 spells CASSLFDRGEETQYF. CDR3 in DNA: TGTGCCAGCAGTTTATTCGACAGGGGAGAGGAGACCCAGTACTTC.

This clonotype occurred a few times. CDR3 sequence: CASSWRTGANQETQYF. As DNA, the CDR3 is TGTGCCAGCAGTTGGAGGACAGGGGCGAACCAAGAGACCCAGTACTTC. The chain employs TRBV7-9 and TRBJ2-5, with TRBD1 matching over 9 bases. The CDR3 sequence is 16 residues long. With V trimmed by 6 bases and J by 0 bases, 8 bases remained unmatched. From germline, CDR1 is SEHNR and CDR2 FQNEAQ (reference sequence).

This sequence joins TRBV14 and TRBJ1-1; D uncertain. CDR1 SGHDN and CDR2 FVKESK come from the germline V gene. The CDR3 has 15 amino acids. Between the trimmed V and J ends, which lost 0 bases and 2 bases, there was a span of 10 bases. The CDR3 is CASSQDKGRNTEAFF. The DNA of the CDR3 is TGTGCCAGCAGCCAAGATAAGGGAAGAAACACTGAAGCTTTCTTT. Using reference TRBV14 and TRBJ1-1 for the parts outside the CDR3, the full variable domain is EAGVTQFPSHSVIEKGQTVTLRCDPISGHDNLYWYRRVMGKEIKFLLHFVKESKQDESGMPNNRFLAERTGGTYSTLKVQPAELEDSGVYFCASSQDKGRNTEAFFGQGTRLTVV.

V gene TRBV6-1 combines with J gene TRBJ1-1; D possibly corresponds to TRBD1 (5 bases). With 6 bases removed from V and 6 bases from J, the gap between germline ends came to 17 bases. This CDR3 is 14 amino acids long. The germline V gene has CDR1 MNHNS and CDR2 SASEGT. CDR3 nucleotide sequence: TGTGCCAGCAGACCGGGACGGTGGGACGCTGAAGCTTTCTTT. It translates to CASRPGRWDAEAFF.

The chain recombines TRBV11-3 with TRBJ2-7; D is ambiguous. Trimming stripped 5 bases from V and 3 bases from J, with 11 bases between. Germline values: CDR1 SGHNT, CDR2 YENEEA. The CDR3 runs 13 residues. CDR3 sequence: CASSPLHGYEQYF. The DNA for the CDR3 is TGTGCCAGCAGCCCCTTACACGGCTACGAGCAGTACTTC.

This clonotype appeared many times. This chain connects TRBV7-2 to TRBJ2-2; D gene uncertain. From germline, CDR1 is SGHTA and CDR2 FQGNSA. Between the trimmed V and J ends, which lost 1 base and 1 base, there was a span of 4 bases. This CDR3 contains 14 residues. This chain's CDR3 is CASSLGVNTGELFF. The CDR3 DNA reads as TGTGCCAGCAGCTTAGGGGTGAACACCGGGGAGCTGTTTTTT. Combining the CDR3 with reference TRBV7-2 and TRBJ2-2 gives the whole variable domain GAGVSQSPSNKVTEKGKDVELRCDPISGHTALYWYRQSLGQGLEFLIYFQGNSAPDKSGLPSDRFSAERTGGSVSTLTIQRTQQEDSAVYLCASSLGVNTGELFFGEGSRLTVL.

This chain links TRBV7-2 with TRBJ2-7; 7 bases are shared with TRBD1. Germline V lookup: CDR1 SGHTA, CDR2 FQGNSA. This CDR3 spans 17 amino acids. The ends lost 4 bases at V and 2 bases at J; junction bases unmatched: 14. The CDR3 here is CASSYRGLPESTYEQYF. In DNA, the CDR3 is TGTGCCAGCAGCTACAGGGGCCTCCCTGAAAGCACCTACGAGCAGTACTTC.

The chain employs TRBV7-8 and TRBJ2-7; tentative D call: TRBD1 (6 bases). Trimming took off 5 bases at V and 0 bases at J, with 11 bases between the two ends. Germline CDR1 reads SGHVS; CDR2 reads FQNEAQ. This CDR3 has 14 amino acids. The CDR3 DNA reads as TGTGCCAGCAGCCAAAGGGACATCTCCTACGAGCAGTACTTC. Its protein product is CASSQRDISYEQYF.

In this sample, this clonotype turned up a few times. J is TRBJ2-7 and V is TRBV7-6; a weak D match, TRBD1 (5 bases). The V and J ends lost 5 bases and 0 bases respectively, with 20 bases between them. The length of the CDR3 is 17 residues. In germline, CDR1 is SGHVS, CDR2 FNYEAQ. CDR3 residues: CASSPNPQAANSYEQYF. As DNA, the CDR3 is TGTGCCAGCAGCCCGAACCCACAGGCTGCCAACTCCTACGAGCAGTACTTC.

This clonotype was counted between two and nine times. V is TRBV19 and J is TRBJ1-5; D is uncertain. The CDR3 extends over 17 amino acids. Germline-derived CDR1 and CDR2 are LNHDA and SQIVND (reference sequence). V lost 3 bases to trimming and J lost 0 bases, with 15 bases between them. DNA of the CDR3: TGTGCCAGTAGTATCGGTGGGTCGGAATATAGCAATCAGCCCCAGCATTTT. It yields the protein CASSIGGSEYSNQPQHF.

In this sample, this clonotype turned up a few times. The V call is TRBV28, the J call TRBJ2-7, with a possible D match to TRBD1 (6 bases). The germline V gene has CDR1 MDHEN and CDR2 SYDVKM. V dropped 3 bases and J dropped 0 bases, with 9 bases sitting between them. The CDR3 extends over 14 amino acids. CDR3 protein: CASSFQGSSYEQYF. The CDR3, as DNA: TGTGCCAGCAGTTTCCAGGGGAGCTCCTACGAGCAGTACTTC.

In this sample, this clonotype turned up a few times. The gene calls are TRBV5-5 and TRBJ2-5; D may be TRBD1 (6 bases). The CDR3 is 13 residues long. V shed 3 bases and J shed 5 bases, with 11 bases lying between them. CDR1 SGHKS and CDR2 YYEKEE come from the germline V gene (reference sequence). For the CDR3, the DNA is TGTGCCAGCAGCTCCAGGGGCCTGGAGACCCAGTACTTC. This sequence encodes CASSSRGLETQYF.

CDR3 sequence: CASSPKETQYF. For the CDR3, the DNA is TGTGCCAGCAGCCCCAAAGAGACCCAGTACTTC. V is TRBV7-9 and J is TRBJ2-5; D not certain. CDR1 is SEHNR and CDR2 is FQNEAQ in the germline V gene (reference sequence). This CDR3 is built from 11 residues. Trimming cost V 5 bases and J 3 bases, with 4 bases left between them.

J is TRBJ1-6 and V is TRBV28; no clear D. V lost 5 bases, J lost 5 bases, and 19 bases lay in between. The germline CDR1 and CDR2 sequences are MDHEN and SYDVKM. The CDR3 sequence is 17 residues long. Written as DNA, the CDR3 is TGTGCCAGCAGTCCACTCATCCGTGACCGTAATAATTCACCCCTCCACTTT. Its protein product is CASSPLIRDRNNSPLHF.

This clonotype was recorded at least ten times. The rearrangement joins TRBV7-2 to TRBJ2-3; 7 nucleotides align to TRBD1. Germline CDR1 SGHTA, CDR2 FQGNSA. The CDR3 loop spans 13 amino acids. V shed 9 bases and J 3 bases; nucleotides not matched to a gene: 6. The CDR3 loop is CASEGAGTDTQYF. CDR3 sequence (DNA): TGTGCCAGTGAGGGGGCCGGTACAGATACGCAGTATTTT.

This clonotype has more than one count but fewer than ten. This chain links TRBV29-1 with TRBJ1-2; D is possibly TRBD1 (5 bases). The CDR3 extends over 12 amino acids. Germline V gene sequence: CDR1 SQVTM, CDR2 ANQGSEA. V lost 3 bases and J lost 2, with 7 bases in between. CDR3 sequence reads: CSVDRVNYGYTF. Written as DNA, the CDR3 is TGCAGCGTTGACAGGGTAAACTATGGCTACACCTTC.

V gene TRBV11-2 combines with J gene TRBJ2-7; D may be TRBD1 (5 bases). The CDR3 has 14 residues. Germline V gene data show CDR1 as SGHAT and CDR2 as FQNNGV. V was cut by 1 base and J by 2 bases, with 9 bases left in between. In DNA, the CDR3 is TGTGCCAGCAGCTTAGTGGGGCCAACCTACGAGCAGTACTTC. Residues: CASSLVGPTYEQYF. The full variable domain, its missing parts supplied by reference TRBV11-2 and TRBJ2-7, is EAGVAQSPRYKIIEKRQSVAFWCNPISGHATLYWYQQILGQGPKLLIQFQNNGVVDDSQLPKDRFSAERLKGVDSTLKIQPAKLEDSAVYLCASSLVGPTYEQYFGPGTRLTVT.

Only a few counts were recorded for this clonotype. This chain connects TRBV5-8 to TRBJ1-2, with a weak D call TRBD1 (5 bases). Per germline, CDR1 SGHTS and CDR2 YDEGEE. V gave up 2 bases and J gave up 6 bases, with 17 bases separating them. This CDR3 contains 15 residues. In DNA, the CDR3 is TGTGCCAGCAGCTTTGGGGGGGACGCCGCGAATGGCTACACCTTC. This codes for CASSFGGDAANGYTF.